Listed here is a single T cell receptor beta chain. This clonotype was picked up one time. No cognate antigen has been identified for it. Base qualities are missing; no much larger clone stands one base away. One read is thin evidence. The data were taken from a study of CD8 T cells in Susac syndrome (dated by TCRdb to the late 2010s). Regarding the research as a whole: Among the Susac syndrome patients who were sequenced, clinically active disease was present in about six and clinical remission was observed in fewer than 10. At blood withdrawal, Susac syndrome patients were therapy-naive, treated with corticosteroids (with IVIg additionally given to some), or treated with IVIg alone. Whether CD8+ T cell activation and differentiation in Susac syndrome was antigen driven was tested using repertoire sequencing. CD8+ T cell repertoire clonality was compared between eleven to twelve healthy donors, approximately 14 Susac syndrome patients and fewer than 19 multiple sclerosis patients.

Per the germline V gene (reference sequence), MNHEY is the CDR1 and SMNVEV is the CDR2. Taken from cysteine to phenylalanine, the CDR3 has 14 residues. Only the CDR3 region is kept as DNA, spanning 42 bases read in frame from base 1. A distance of 10 bases separates the germline ends of V and J, which lose 2 bases and 3 bases respectively. The paper as a whole reports these results and caveats: Clonal expansion was seen in Susac syndrome CD8+ repertoires, peaking in CD8+ TEMRA cells and being greater in clinically active patients than in remitting ones. Some 15 and five Susac-specific public clones were found in the total CD8+ and CD8+ TEMRA repertoires, respectively. The number of individuals in the TCR sequencing and HLA analysis was acknowledged as relatively small.

High-throughput TCR beta sequencing profiled peripheral blood CD8+ and CD4+ T cells from healthy donors, Susac syndrome patients and multiple sclerosis patients. Susac syndrome patients met recently defined diagnostic criteria for definite or probable disease. CD8+ TEMRA cells were enriched by FACS, while bulk CD8+ and CD4+ T cells were purified by magnetic negative isolation. Blood was collected in EDTA tubes and processed within 24 hours, with PBMCs isolated through density gradient centrifugation. PBMCs intended for TCR sequencing were frozen in liquid nitrogen and were later thawed in a 37 degrees C water bath. The sorted or isolated CD4+, CD8+ and CD8+ TEMRA cells had a purity of 90% or higher. RNA was extracted using the RNeasy kit, and about 0.45 to 1 ug of the RNA was reverse transcribed with random hexamers. The immunoSEQ multiplex PCR assay, covering 54 Vbeta and 13 Jbeta segments, was used to amplify TCR beta CDR3 regions. Bias from PCR amplification was corrected by using a synthetic template baseline for primer optimization and for computational correction. Turning to the authors' computational methods: Reads were annotated to V, D and J genes per IMGT and analyzed with immunoSEQ Analyzer, keeping only productive sequences. Clonality was calculated as one minus the Shannon entropy normalized by log2 of the number of productive unique sequences. Public and private clones were assessed among the 100 most prevalent clones of each patient and control. Clones were defined as Susac-specific if absent from the healthy and MS cohorts, from 1052 published viral clones and from other ImmuneACCESS disease sequences. Using fastp at Q25 and MiXCR, TCRdb reprocessed the public reads and kept productive beta chains. One record per CDR3 amino acid sequence lists the most common genes and DNA. Clone size and V and J calls follow TCRdb, not the original study. In this sample the table shows some 130,000 distinct CDR3 sequences, approximately 95% of which occur a single time. Of the sample, roughly 0.17% falls within the top ten clones.

This receptor was obtained from a human donor with Susac syndrome. The chain employs TRBV27 and TRBJ1-1, with TRBD1 tentatively as D gene (5 bases match). What was sequenced was CD8+ T cells from PBMCs. In nucleotide form, the sequence is TGTGCCAGCAGTTTAAGGGGAGGGTACACTGAAGCTTTCTTT. The encoded protein is CASSLRGGYTEAFF.